The 21 T cell receptor beta chains in this list originate from one sample, sequenced in a study of blood T cells in healthy people across ages (dated by TCRdb to the mid-2010s). The library came from 5' RACE. Instrument on record: Illumina HiSeq 2500. The second PCR ran for roughly 7 to 12 cycles and used a J-beta primer mix along with a sample-barcoded 5' primer. Using fastp at Q25 and MiXCR, TCRdb reprocessed the public reads and kept productive beta chains. When rows share a CDR3 protein, they turn into one entry using the most common DNA and genes. The table for this sample lists hundreds of thousands of distinct CDR3 sequences; 48% of them were counted only once. The ten largest clones add up to about an eighth of the sample. Sequenced material: blood. The source of these receptors is a man between 25 and 39 years old in good health.

The count of this clonotype is one. V and J are TRBV4-3 and TRBJ1-1, with D uncertain. The CDR3 contains 16 residues. Trimming cost V 2 bases and J 4 bases, with 17 bases left between them. The germline V gene has CDR1 LGHNA and CDR2 YSLEER. The CDR3 sequence is CASSQRGTQRSTEAFF. CDR3 nucleotides: TGCGCCAGCAGCCAACGAGGTACCCAGAGGTCCACTGAAGCTTTCTTT.

The chain couples TRBV20-1 to TRBJ1-2, with 8 nucleotides matching TRBD1. In germline, CDR1 is DFQATT, CDR2 SNEGSKA (reference sequence). The CDR3 consists of 16 residues. V gave up 2 bases and J gave up 7 bases; unmatched junction bases: 15. CDR3 residues: CSARSGQGARVAGYTF. The CDR3 DNA is TGCAGTGCTAGAAGTGGGCAGGGGGCGAGGGTTGCTGGCTACACCTTC.

This clonotype was seen more than once but under ten times. This sequence joins TRBV7-2 and TRBJ1-2; D is undetermined. CDR1 is SGHTA, CDR2 FQGNSA, per germline. The V end lost 5 bases, the J end lost 3 bases, and 16 bases lay between the germline ends. The CDR3 runs 15 residues. CDR3 DNA: TGTGCCAGCAGCCTCCAGTCGGTCGGGGACTATGGCTACACCTTC. Its translation: CASSLQSVGDYGYTF.

The V gene is TRBV21-1, the J gene TRBJ2-5. TRBV21-1 is labeled a pseudogene. This CDR3 is built from 12 residues. CDR3 in amino acids: CASSKGRETQYF. CDR3 bases: TGTGCCAGCAGCAAAGGGCGAGAGACCCAGTACTTC.

As to this clonotype: Being one base from a much bigger clone, this may be a read error. The chain carries TRBV12-3 or TRBV12-4 and TRBJ1-2; D gene unclear. The CDR3 runs 13 residues. The CDR3 sequence: CASSFLWVEGCTF. The CDR3 DNA reads TGTGCCAGCAGTTTTCTGTGGGTGGAAGGCTGCACCTTC.

The J gene is TRBJ2-4, the V gene TRBV2; D not resolved. The better agreement between TRBJ2-7 and the DNA end casts doubt on the J call. CDR3 length: 13 amino acids. CDR1 is SNHLY, CDR2 FYNNEI, per germline. CDR3 nucleotides: TGTGCCAGCAGGGCTACTTCTTTGGGCGAGCAGTACTTC. Protein: CASRATSLGEQYF.

The chain carries TRBV11-2 and TRBJ1-6, with a possible D match to TRBD1 (6 bases). Looked up from germline, CDR1 is SGHAT and CDR2 is FQNNGV. The germline V and J ends were trimmed by 6 bases and 7 bases, with 16 bases remaining between them. The CDR3 spans 15 residues. The CDR3 region is CASRSPTGKNSPLHF. The CDR3 DNA sequence: TGTGCCAGCAGGTCTCCAACAGGGAAAAATTCACCCCTCCACTTT.

V usage is TRBV27 and J usage is TRBJ1-4; maybe TRBD1 (5 bases). The CDR3 is made up of 14 amino acids. Looked up from germline, CDR1 is MNHEY and CDR2 is SMNVEV (reference sequence). Trimming cost V 8 bases and J 6 bases, with 16 bases left between them. The CDR3: CASGPGGGYEKLFF. The CDR3 nucleotides are TGTGCCAGCGGTCCCGGGGGTGGATATGAAAAACTGTTTTTT. The full variable domain, rest sourced from reference TRBV27 and TRBJ1-4, is EAQVTQNPRYLITVTGKKLTVTCSQNMNHEYMSWYRQDPGLGLRQIYYSMNVEVTDKGDVPEGYKVSRKEKRNFPLILESPSPNQTSLYFCASGPGGGYEKLFFGSGTQLSVL.

CDR3: CASSRGTVGEAFF. CDR3 in DNA: TGTGCCAGCAGCAGAGGGACAGTTGGTGAAGCTTTCTTT. The chain employs TRBV7-9 and TRBJ1-1; 7 nucleotides line up with TRBD1. Trimming cost V 5 bases and J 7 bases; bases outside gene matches: 7. This CDR3 is 13 amino acids long. CDR1 and CDR2 (germline): SEHNR, FQNEAQ (reference sequence).

This clonotype was counted between two and nine times. This sequence joins TRBV20-1 and TRBJ1-2; D perhaps matches TRBD1 (6 bases). V shed 1 base and J shed 2 bases, with 11 bases lying between them. Germline V CDR1 and CDR2: DFQATT, SNEGSKA (reference sequence). CDR3 length: 14 amino acids. The CDR3 here is CSARGGAENYGYTF. The CDR3 DNA reads as TGCAGTGCTAGAGGGGGGGCGGAGAACTATGGCTACACCTTC.

V usage is TRBV28 and J usage is TRBJ2-5, with TRBD1 identical over 8 bases. The DNA end is more similar to TRBJ2-7, so the J call may be wrong. The CDR3 runs to 14 residues. The germline CDR1 and CDR2 sequences are MDHEN and SYDVKM. The CDR3 region has the DNA TGTGCCAGCAGCCTGGATAAAACAGGGGGCGAGCAGTACTTC. Protein: CASSLDKTGGEQYF.

This clonotype has a count of ten or more. This chain uses TRBV2 with TRBJ2-6, with a weak D call TRBD1 (6 bases). V gave up 7 bases and J gave up 0 bases, with 19 bases separating them. Germline V gene sequence: CDR1 SNHLY, CDR2 FYNNEI. CDR3 length: 18 amino acids. CDR3 sequence: CASTPVPPGASGANVLTF. The DNA for the CDR3 is TGTGCCAGCACCCCAGTTCCACCAGGGGCCTCTGGGGCCAACGTCCTGACTTTC.

This clonotype turned up a few times. The junction differs from germline at one of its ends, possibly a read error. The rearrangement joins TRBV10-3 to TRBJ2-5; 8 bases agree with TRBD1. The closer fit of TRBJ2-7 to the DNA end suggests the J call may be wrong. Germline V gene sequence: CDR1 ENHRY, CDR2 SYGVKD. The CDR3 sequence is 13 residues long. The DNA for the CDR3 is TGTGCCATCAGTAAGTCGGACAGGGACGAGCAGTACTTC. Translating gives CAISKSDRDEQYF.

This clonotype was detected a few times. V and J are TRBV29-1 and TRBJ2-3; TRBD2 is a possible D gene (7 bases). This CDR3 has 15 residues. In germline, CDR1 is SQVTM, CDR2 ANQGSEA. Trimming left V 4 bases short and J 8 bases short, with 22 bases between. This chain's CDR3 is CSVGGGLPGIGTQYF. DNA of the CDR3: TGCAGCGTTGGGGGGGGGCTTCCTGGAATTGGTACGCAGTATTTT.

This chain connects TRBV28 to TRBJ2-7; weak D call: TRBD2 (6 bases). There are 14 residues in the CDR3. Trimming left V 6 bases short and J 2 bases short, with 14 bases between. Germline lookup yields CDR1 MDHEN and CDR2 SYDVKM. The DNA of the CDR3 is TGTGCCAGCAGCGGAGGGGACTTAGCCTACGAGCAGTACTTC. This sequence encodes CASSGGDLAYEQYF.

The chain links TRBV24-1 to TRBJ2-7; TRBD2 matches at 8 bases. CDR1 and CDR2 from the germline V gene are KGHDR and SFDVKD. This CDR3 is 17 amino acids long. With 8 bases clipped from V and 3 bases from J, the junction kept 17 bases outside the gene matches. The CDR3 nucleotides are TGTGCCACCACAGCTCCTTTGGCGGGGGGTCCCTACTACGAGCAGTACTTC. Translated, it gives CATTAPLAGGPYYEQYF.

In this sample, this clonotype turned up a few times. The rearrangement uses TRBV15 and TRBJ2-7, with D maybe TRBD1 (5 bases). V lost 3 bases and J 7 bases, leaving 19 bases between the germline ends. This CDR3 contains 15 residues. Per germline, CDR1 LNHNV and CDR2 YYDKDF (reference sequence). This CDR3 reads CATSSAFDSPWEQYF. The CDR3 region has the DNA TGTGCCACCAGCAGTGCTTTTGACAGTCCTTGGGAGCAGTACTTC.

This clonotype was recorded only once. This chain links TRBV27 with TRBJ2-1, with D unresolved. The CDR3 contains 17 residues. CDR1 MNHEY and CDR2 SMNVEV come from the germline V gene (reference sequence). Trimming shortened V by 5 bases and J by 5 bases, and 22 bases separated the two germline ends. CDR3 sequence: CASSPPYLRAEDNEQFF. DNA for the CDR3: TGTGCCAGCAGTCCACCCTACCTTCGGGCGGAAGACAATGAGCAGTTCTTC.

This chain links TRBV20-1 with TRBJ1-2; D perhaps matches TRBD1 (6 bases). The CDR3 length is 14 residues. Germline CDR1 reads DFQATT; CDR2 reads SNEGSKA (reference sequence). V lost 8 bases and J lost 6, with 22 bases in between. The CDR3 DNA reads as TGCAGTACTGGCCGACAGGATGCAGTTGATGGCTACACCTTC. Protein sequence: CSTGRQDAVDGYTF.

The chain is built from TRBV7-2 and TRBJ2-7, with TRBD2 matching over 11 bases. This CDR3 has 16 residues. Germline-derived CDR1 and CDR2 are SGHTA and FQGNSA. After removal of 7 bases from V and 3 bases from J, the junction contained 11 bases not matched to a gene. The CDR3 region is CASTDTGLAVNYEQYF. DNA of the CDR3: TGTGCCAGCACCGACACGGGACTAGCGGTGAACTACGAGCAGTACTTC.

This clonotype showed up just a few times. This chain joins TRBV25-1 and TRBJ2-5; D may be TRBD2 (6 bases). V lost 3 bases to trimming and J lost 4 bases, with 18 bases between them. Germline CDR1 and CDR2: MGHDK and SYGVNS. The CDR3 has 16 amino acids. In DNA form, the CDR3 reads TGTGCCAGCAGTGAGGGCCTAGCGCGATTTAGAGAGACCCAGTACTTC. This translates into CASSEGLARFRETQYF.